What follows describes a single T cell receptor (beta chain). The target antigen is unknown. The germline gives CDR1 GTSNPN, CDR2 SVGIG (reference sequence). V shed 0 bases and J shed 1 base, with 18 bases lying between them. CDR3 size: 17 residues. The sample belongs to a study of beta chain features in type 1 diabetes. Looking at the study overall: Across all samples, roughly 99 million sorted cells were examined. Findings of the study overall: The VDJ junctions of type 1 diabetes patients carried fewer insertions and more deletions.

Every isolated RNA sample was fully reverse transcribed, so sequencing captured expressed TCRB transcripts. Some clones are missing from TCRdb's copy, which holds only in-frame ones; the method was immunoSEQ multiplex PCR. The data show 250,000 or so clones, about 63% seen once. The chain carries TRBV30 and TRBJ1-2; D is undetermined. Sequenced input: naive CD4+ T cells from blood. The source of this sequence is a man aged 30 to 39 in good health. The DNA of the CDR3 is TGTGCCTGGAGTGTAGGTTTGTTTGGAACCAATAACTATGGCTACACCTTC. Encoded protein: CAWSVGLFGTNNYGYTF.